The sample holds a few counts of the clone carrying this T cell receptor beta chain. CDR3 length: 14 residues. Germline CDR1 MNHNY, CDR2 SVGAGI (reference sequence). V gave up 2 bases and J gave up 4 bases, with 9 bases separating them. This entry is derived from a study of blood T cell repertoires in COVID-19. Overall study context: Italy, Spain and the United States were the sources of the convalescent and acute COVID-19 samples.

Measured with immunoSEQ multiplex PCR; TCRdb has only the in-frame clones, and not every one. The repertoire holds roughly 250,000 clones, with about 86% as singletons. The source is a woman in her 30s with COVID-19, enrolled during active disease. Source material: peripheral blood. The V and J genes are TRBV6-6 and TRBJ1-5; D gene ambiguous. This CDR3 is CASSYEGGNQPQHF. The CDR3 bases are TGTGCCAGCAGTTACGAGGGAGGAAATCAGCCCCAGCATTTT.